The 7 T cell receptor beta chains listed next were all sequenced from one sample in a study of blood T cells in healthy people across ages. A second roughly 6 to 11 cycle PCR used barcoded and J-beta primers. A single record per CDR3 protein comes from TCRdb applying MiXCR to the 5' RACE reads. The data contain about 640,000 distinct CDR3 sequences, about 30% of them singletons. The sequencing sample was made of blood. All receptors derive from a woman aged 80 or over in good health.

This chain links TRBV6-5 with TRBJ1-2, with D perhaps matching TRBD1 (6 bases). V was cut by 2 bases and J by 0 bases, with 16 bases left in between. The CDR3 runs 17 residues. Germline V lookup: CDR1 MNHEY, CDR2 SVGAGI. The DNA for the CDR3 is TGTGCCAGCAGTTACAGCCTGGGCAGGACAGCTAACTATGGCTACACCTTC. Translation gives CASSYSLGRTANYGYTF.

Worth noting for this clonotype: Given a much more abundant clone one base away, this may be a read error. The CDR3 sequence is CASSFPGTGGDEQFF. DNA of the CDR3: TGTGCCAGCAGTTTCCCCGGGACAGGGGGCGACGAGCAGTTCTTC. The J gene is TRBJ2-1, the V gene TRBV28; 12 positions agree with TRBD1. The germline CDR1 and CDR2 sequences are MDHEN and SYDVKM. The trim removed 3 bases at V and 10 bases at J, leaving 7 bases unmatched. CDR3 size: 15 residues.

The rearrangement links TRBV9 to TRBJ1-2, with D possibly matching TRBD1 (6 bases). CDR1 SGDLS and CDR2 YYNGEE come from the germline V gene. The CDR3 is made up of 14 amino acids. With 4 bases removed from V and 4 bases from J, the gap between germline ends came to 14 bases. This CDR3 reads CASSPSGHFYGYTF. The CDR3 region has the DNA TGTGCCAGCAGCCCCTCGGGACACTTCTATGGCTACACCTTC.

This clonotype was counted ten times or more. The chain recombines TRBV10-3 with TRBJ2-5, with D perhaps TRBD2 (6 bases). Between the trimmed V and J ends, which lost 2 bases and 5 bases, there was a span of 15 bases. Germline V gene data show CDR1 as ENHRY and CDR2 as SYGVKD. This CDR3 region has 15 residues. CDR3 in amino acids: CAISEAPGRRETQYF. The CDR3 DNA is TGTGCCATCAGTGAGGCCCCAGGGAGGCGGGAGACCCAGTACTTC.

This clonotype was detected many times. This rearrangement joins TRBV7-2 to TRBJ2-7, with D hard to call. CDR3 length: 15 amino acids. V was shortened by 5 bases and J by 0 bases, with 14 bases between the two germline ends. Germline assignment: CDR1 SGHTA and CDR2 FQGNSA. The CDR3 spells CASSPRLGPSYEQYF. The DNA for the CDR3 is TGTGCCAGCAGCCCAAGACTGGGCCCCTCCTACGAGCAGTACTTC.

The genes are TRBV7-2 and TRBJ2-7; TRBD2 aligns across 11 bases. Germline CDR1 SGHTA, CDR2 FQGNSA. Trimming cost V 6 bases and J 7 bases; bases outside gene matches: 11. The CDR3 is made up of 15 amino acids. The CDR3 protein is CASSPSGGYYNEQYF. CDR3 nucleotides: TGTGCCAGCAGTCCTAGCGGGGGGTACTACAATGAGCAGTACTTC.

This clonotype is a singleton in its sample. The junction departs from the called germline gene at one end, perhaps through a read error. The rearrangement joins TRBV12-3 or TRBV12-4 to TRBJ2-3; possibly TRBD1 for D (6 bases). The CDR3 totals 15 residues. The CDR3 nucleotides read TGTGCCAGCAGTCTGGACAGAGTGAGCACAGATACGGAGTATTTT. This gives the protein CASSLDRVSTDTEYF.